The clone carrying this T cell receptor beta chain was seen repeatedly, ten times or more. The antigen is unknown. The sample originates from a study of human T cells and chemical hapten exposure. The study's findings and limits: Sensitizing with DPC caused no change in TCRs above 1 in 1000 frequency. Controls had significantly fewer large CDR3 similarity clusters than were formed by expanded TCRs.

Specified time point: patch test 3, about 24 weeks after DPC sensitization. Treatment denoted: therapeutic diphenylcyclopropenone sensitization with weekly scalp DPC. TCRdb used MiXCR to reprocess the RACE reads, holding one entry per CDR3 protein. The sample lists over 65,000 distinct CDR3 sequences, approximately 10% occurring once. V lost 5 bases, J lost 4 bases, and 12 bases lay in between. CDR1 SGHAT and CDR2 FQNNGV come from the germline V gene. The CDR3 length is 13 residues. The gene calls are TRBV11-2 and TRBJ2-7; D is uncertain. The origin of this receptor is a woman in her fifties or sixties with alopecia areata. Some clones in this sample may be carry-over from other donors' samples. The specimen comprised whole blood, sampled in connection with sensitization to the hapten diphenylcyclopropenone (DPC). The CDR3 region is CASSTSWEYEQYF. In DNA form, the CDR3 reads TGTGCCAGCAGCACGAGCTGGGAATACGAGCAGTACTTC. The full variable domain, rest sourced from reference TRBV11-2 and TRBJ2-7, is EAGVAQSPRYKIIEKRQSVAFWCNPISGHATLYWYQQILGQGPKLLIQFQNNGVVDDSQLPKDRFSAERLKGVDSTLKIQPAKLEDSAVYLCASSTSWEYEQYFGPGTRLTVT.